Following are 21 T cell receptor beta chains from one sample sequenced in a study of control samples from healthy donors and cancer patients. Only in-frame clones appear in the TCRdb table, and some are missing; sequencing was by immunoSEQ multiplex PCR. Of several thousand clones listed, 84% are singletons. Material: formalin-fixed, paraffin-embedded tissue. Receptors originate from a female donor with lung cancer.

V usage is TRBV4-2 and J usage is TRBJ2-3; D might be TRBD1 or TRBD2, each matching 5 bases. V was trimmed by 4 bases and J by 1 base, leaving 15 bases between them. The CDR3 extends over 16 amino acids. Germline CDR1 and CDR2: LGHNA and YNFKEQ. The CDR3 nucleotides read TGTGCCAGCAGCCCAGCCGGGGCCCAGGGCACAGATACGCAGTATTTT. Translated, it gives CASSPAGAQGTDTQYF.

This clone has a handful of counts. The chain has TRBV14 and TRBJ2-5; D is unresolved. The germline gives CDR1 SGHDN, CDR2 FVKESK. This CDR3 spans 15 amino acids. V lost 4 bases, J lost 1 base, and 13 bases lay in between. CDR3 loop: CASSPLVKRQETQYF. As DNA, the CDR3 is TGTGCCAGCAGCCCCCTTGTTAAACGCCAAGAGACCCAGTACTTC.

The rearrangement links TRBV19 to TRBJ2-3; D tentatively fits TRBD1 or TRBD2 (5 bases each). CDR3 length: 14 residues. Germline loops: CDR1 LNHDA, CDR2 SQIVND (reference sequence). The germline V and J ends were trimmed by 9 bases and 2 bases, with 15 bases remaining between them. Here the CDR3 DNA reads TGTGCCAGCCGGGGCGCGGTGGTCACAGATACGCAGTATTTT. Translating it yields CASRGAVVTDTQYF.

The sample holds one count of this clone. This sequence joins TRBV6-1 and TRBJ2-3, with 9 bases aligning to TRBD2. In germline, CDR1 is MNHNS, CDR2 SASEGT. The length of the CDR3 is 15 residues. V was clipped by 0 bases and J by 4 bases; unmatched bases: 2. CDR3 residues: CASSEAAGGPDTQYF. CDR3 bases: TGTGCCAGCAGTGAAGCGGCGGGAGGGCCAGATACGCAGTATTTT.

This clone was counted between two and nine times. The CDR3 DNA sequence: TGTGCCAGCAGGACCGACAGTCTGAGGACCCAGTACTTC. Its protein is CASRTDSLRTQYF. The chain has TRBV12-3 or TRBV12-4 and TRBJ2-5, with D perhaps TRBD1 (5 bases). V lost 6 bases to trimming and J lost 7 bases, with 15 bases between them. This CDR3 is built from 13 residues.

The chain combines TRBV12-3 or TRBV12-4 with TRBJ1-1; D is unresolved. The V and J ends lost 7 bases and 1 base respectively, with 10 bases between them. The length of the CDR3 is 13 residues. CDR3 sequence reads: CASIKTANTEAFF. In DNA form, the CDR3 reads TGTGCCAGCATAAAGACGGCGAACACTGAAGCTTTCTTT.

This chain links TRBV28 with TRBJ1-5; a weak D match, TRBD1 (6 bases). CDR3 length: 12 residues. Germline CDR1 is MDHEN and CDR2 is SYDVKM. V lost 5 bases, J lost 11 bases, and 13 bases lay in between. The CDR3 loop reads CASSAGDTAQHF. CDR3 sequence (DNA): TGTGCCAGCAGTGCAGGGGATACGGCCCAGCATTTT.

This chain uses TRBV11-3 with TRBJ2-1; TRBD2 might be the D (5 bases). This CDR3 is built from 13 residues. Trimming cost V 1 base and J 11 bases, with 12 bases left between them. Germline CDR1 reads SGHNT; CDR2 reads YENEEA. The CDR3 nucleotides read TGTGCCAGCAGCTTAGTAGTGCGAGGGCAGCAGTTCTTC. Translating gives CASSLVVRGQQFF.

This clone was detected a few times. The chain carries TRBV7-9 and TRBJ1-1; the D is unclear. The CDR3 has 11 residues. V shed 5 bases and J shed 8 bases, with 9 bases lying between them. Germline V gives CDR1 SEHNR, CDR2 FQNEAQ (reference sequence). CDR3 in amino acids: CASSADGEAFF. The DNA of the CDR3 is TGTGCCAGCAGCGCCGACGGGGAAGCTTTCTTT.

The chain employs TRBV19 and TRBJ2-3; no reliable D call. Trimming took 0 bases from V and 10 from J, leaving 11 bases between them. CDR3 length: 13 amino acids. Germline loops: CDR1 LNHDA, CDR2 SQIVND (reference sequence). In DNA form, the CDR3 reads TGTGCCAGTAGTATAGATCGGATAGGGTCGCAGTATTTT. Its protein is CASSIDRIGSQYF.

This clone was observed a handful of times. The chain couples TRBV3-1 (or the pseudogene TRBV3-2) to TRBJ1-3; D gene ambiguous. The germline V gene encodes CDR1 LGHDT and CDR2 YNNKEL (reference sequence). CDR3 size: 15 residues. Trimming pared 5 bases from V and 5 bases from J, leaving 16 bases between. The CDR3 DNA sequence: TGTGCCAGCAGCTCAGGTTCTCACGCACGAAACACCATATATTTT. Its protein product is CASSSGSHARNTIYF.

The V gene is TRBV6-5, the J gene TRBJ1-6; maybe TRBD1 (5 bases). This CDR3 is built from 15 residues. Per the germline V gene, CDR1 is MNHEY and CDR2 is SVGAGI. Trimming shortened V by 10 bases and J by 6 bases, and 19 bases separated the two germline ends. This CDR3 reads CATRFDRNSNSPLHF. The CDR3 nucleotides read TGTGCCACACGGTTCGACAGAAACTCTAATTCACCCCTCCACTTT.

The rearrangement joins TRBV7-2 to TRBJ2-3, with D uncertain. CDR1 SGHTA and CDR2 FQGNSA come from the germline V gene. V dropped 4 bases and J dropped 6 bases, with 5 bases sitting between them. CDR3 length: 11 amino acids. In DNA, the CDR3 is TGTGCCAGCAGCTCTTTGGATACGCAGTATTTT. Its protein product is CASSSLDTQYF. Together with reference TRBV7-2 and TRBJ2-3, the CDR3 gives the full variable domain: GAGVSQSPSNKVTEKGKDVELRCDPISGHTALYWYRQSLGQGLEFLIYFQGNSAPDKSGLPSDRFSAERTGGSVSTLTIQRTQQEDSAVYLCASSSLDTQYFGPGTRLTVL.

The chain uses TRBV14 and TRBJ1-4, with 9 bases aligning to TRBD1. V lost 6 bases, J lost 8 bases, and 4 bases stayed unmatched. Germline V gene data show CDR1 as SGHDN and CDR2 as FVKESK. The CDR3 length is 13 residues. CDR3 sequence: CASRRTGEEKLFF. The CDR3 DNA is TGTGCCAGCAGGCGGACAGGGGAGGAAAAACTGTTTTTT.

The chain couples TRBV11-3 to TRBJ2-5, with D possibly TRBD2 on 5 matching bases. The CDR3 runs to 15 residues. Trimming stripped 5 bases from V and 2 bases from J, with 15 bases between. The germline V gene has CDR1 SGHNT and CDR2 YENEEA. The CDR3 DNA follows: TGTGCCAGCAGCCCTCCTGGGAGCTTACAAGAGACCCAGTACTTC. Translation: CASSPPGSLQETQYF.

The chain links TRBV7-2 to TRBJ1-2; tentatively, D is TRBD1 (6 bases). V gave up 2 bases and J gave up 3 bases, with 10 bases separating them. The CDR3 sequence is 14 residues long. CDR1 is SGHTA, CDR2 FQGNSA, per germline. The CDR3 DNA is TGTGCCAGCAGCTTATGGGGGCAGGACTATGGCTACACCTTC. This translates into CASSLWGQDYGYTF.

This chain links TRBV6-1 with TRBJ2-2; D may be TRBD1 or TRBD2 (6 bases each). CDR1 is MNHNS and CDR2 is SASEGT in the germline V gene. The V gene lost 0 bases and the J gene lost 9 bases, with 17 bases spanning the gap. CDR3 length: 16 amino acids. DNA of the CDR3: TGTGCCAGCAGTGAAGCAATAGGAGGGGGGAGCAGGGAGCTGTTTTTT. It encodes CASSEAIGGGSRELFF.

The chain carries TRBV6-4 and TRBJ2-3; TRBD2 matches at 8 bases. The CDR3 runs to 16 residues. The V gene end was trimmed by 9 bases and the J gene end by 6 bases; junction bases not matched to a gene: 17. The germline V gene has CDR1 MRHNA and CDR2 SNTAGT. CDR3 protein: CASRGLAEPKGDTQYF. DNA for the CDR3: TGTGCCAGTAGAGGACTAGCTGAACCCAAGGGGGATACGCAGTATTTT.

CDR3: CATSREARAGETQYF. The CDR3 DNA reads as TGTGCCACCAGCAGAGAGGCCAGGGCGGGAGAGACCCAGTACTTC. J is TRBJ2-5 and V is TRBV15; D is tentatively TRBD1 or TRBD2 (5 bases each). The CDR3 loop spans 15 amino acids. Trimming shortened V by 0 bases and J by 4 bases, and 12 bases separated the two germline ends. Germline-derived CDR1 and CDR2 are LNHNV and YYDKDF (reference sequence).

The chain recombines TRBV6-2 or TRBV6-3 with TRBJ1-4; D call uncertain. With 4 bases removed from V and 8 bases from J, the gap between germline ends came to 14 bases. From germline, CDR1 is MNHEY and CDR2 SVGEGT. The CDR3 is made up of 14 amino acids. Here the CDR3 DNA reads TGTGCCAGCAGTTGGTCCGGGAGCCGAGAAAAACTGTTTTTT. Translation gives CASSWSGSREKLFF.

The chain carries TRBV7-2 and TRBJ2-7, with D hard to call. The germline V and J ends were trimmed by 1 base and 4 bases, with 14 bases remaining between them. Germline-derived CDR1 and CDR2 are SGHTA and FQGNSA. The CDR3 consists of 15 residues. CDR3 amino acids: CASSLEHRKAYEQYF. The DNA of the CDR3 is TGTGCCAGCAGCTTAGAACACAGAAAAGCTTACGAGCAGTACTTC. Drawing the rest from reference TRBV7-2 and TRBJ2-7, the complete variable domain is GAGVSQSPSNKVTEKGKDVELRCDPISGHTALYWYRQSLGQGLEFLIYFQGNSAPDKSGLPSDRFSAERTGGSVSTLTIQRTQQEDSAVYLCASSLEHRKAYEQYFGPGTRLTVT.